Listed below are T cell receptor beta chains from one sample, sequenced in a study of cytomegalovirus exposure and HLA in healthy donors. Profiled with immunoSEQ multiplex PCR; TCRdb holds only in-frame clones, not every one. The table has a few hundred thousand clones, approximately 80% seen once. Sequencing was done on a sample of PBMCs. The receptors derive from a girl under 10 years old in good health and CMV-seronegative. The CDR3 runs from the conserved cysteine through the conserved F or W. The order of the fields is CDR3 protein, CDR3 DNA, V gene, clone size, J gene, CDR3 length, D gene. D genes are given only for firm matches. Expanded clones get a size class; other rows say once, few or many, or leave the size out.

CDR3 protein: CASVEGGGIPETQYF; CDR3 DNA: TGTGCCAGCGTGGAGGGAGGCGGGATCCCCGAGACCCAGTACTTC; V gene: TRBV2; clone size: -; J gene: TRBJ2-5; CDR3 length: 15; D gene: -
CDR3 protein: CASSLQRENKLFF; CDR3 DNA: TGTGCCAGCAGCTTACAGAGGGAAAACAAACTGTTTTTT; V gene: TRBV7-9; clone size: -; J gene: TRBJ1-4; CDR3 length: 13; D gene: -
CDR3 protein: CASSSTYEQYF; CDR3 DNA: TGTGCCAGCAGCTCAACCTACGAGCAGTACTTC; V gene: TRBV7-9; clone size: -; J gene: TRBJ2-7; CDR3 length: 11; D gene: -
CDR3 protein: CASSQEGWGLAGGESTDTQYF; CDR3 DNA: TGTGCCAGCAGCCAAGAAGGGTGGGGACTAGCGGGAGGTGAAAGCACAGATACGCAGTATTTT; V gene: TRBV4-2; clone size: -; J gene: TRBJ2-3; CDR3 length: 21; D gene: TRBD2
CDR3 protein: CASSLEDGTLYF; CDR3 DNA: TGCGCCAGCAGCTTGGAGGACGGGACACTGTATTTT; V gene: TRBV5-1; clone size: once; J gene: TRBJ2-3; CDR3 length: 12; D gene: -
CDR3 protein: CASSASGGQNTGELFF; CDR3 DNA: TGTGCCAGCAGCGCCAGCGGGGGGCAGAACACCGGGGAGCTGTTTTTT; V gene: TRBV9; clone size: once; J gene: TRBJ2-2; CDR3 length: 16; D gene: TRBD2
CDR3 protein: CASSSLTGGSDTQYF; CDR3 DNA: TGTGCCAGCAGCTCCTTGACAGGAGGATCAGATACGCAGTATTTT; V gene: TRBV7-9; clone size: -; J gene: TRBJ2-3; CDR3 length: 15; D gene: -
CDR3 protein: CASSLEGARFGEAFF; CDR3 DNA: TGTGCCAGCAGCCTCGAGGGGGCCCGATTTGGGGAAGCTTTCTTT; V gene: TRBV5-4; clone size: -; J gene: TRBJ1-1; CDR3 length: 15; D gene: TRBD1
CDR3 protein: CASSYLPGTQSYEQYF; CDR3 DNA: TGTGCCAGCAGTTACCTGCCCGGGACACAATCCTACGAGCAGTACTTC; V gene: TRBV6-5; clone size: -; J gene: TRBJ2-7; CDR3 length: 16; D gene: -
CDR3 protein: CASSFSLGLDYNEQFF; CDR3 DNA: TGTGCCAGCAGCTTCTCGTTAGGACTAGACTACAATGAGCAGTTCTTC; V gene: TRBV11-2; clone size: few; J gene: TRBJ2-1; CDR3 length: 16; D gene: TRBD2
CDR3 protein: CASSVAPISQDLRNEKLFF; CDR3 DNA: TGTGCCAGCAGCGTAGCCCCCATATCACAGGATTTGAGGAATGAAAAACTGTTTTTT; V gene: TRBV9; clone size: -; J gene: TRBJ1-4; CDR3 length: 19; D gene: -
CDR3 protein: CASSQAPRASNEKLFF; CDR3 DNA: TGTGCCAGCAGCCAGGCCCCCAGGGCTTCTAATGAAAAACTGTTTTTT; V gene: TRBV4-2; clone size: once; J gene: TRBJ1-4; CDR3 length: 16; D gene: -
CDR3 protein: CASSGEYGELFF; CDR3 DNA: TGTGCCAGTTCCGGGGAATACGGGGAGCTGTTTTTT; V gene: TRBV19; clone size: once; J gene: TRBJ2-2; CDR3 length: 12; D gene: -
CDR3 protein: CAISEDDTSSGANVLTF; CDR3 DNA: TGTGCCATCAGTGAGGACGACACCAGCTCTGGGGCCAACGTCCTGACTTTC; V gene: TRBV10-3; clone size: -; J gene: TRBJ2-6; CDR3 length: 17; D gene: -
CDR3 protein: CASSASTGELFF; CDR3 DNA: TGTGCCAGCAGCGCCAGCACCGGGGAGCTGTTTTTT; V gene: TRBV9; clone size: -; J gene: TRBJ2-2; CDR3 length: 12; D gene: -
CDR3 protein: CASSTFGGGAYGYTF; CDR3 DNA: TGTGCCAGTAGTACCTTCGGGGGAGGGGCATATGGCTACACCTTC; V gene: TRBV19; clone size: few; J gene: TRBJ1-2; CDR3 length: 15; D gene: -
CDR3 protein: CASSDSTGGNEQFF; CDR3 DNA: TGTGCCAGCAGTGACTCGACAGGGGGCAATGAGCAGTTCTTC; V gene: TRBV6-4; clone size: -; J gene: TRBJ2-1; CDR3 length: 14; D gene: TRBD1
CDR3 protein: CASSLGQGANYEQYF; CDR3 DNA: TGCGCCAGCAGCTTGGGACAGGGGGCGAATTACGAGCAGTACTTC; V gene: TRBV5-1; clone size: -; J gene: TRBJ2-7; CDR3 length: 15; D gene: TRBD1
CDR3 protein: CASRRRGQGAHPNTEAFF; CDR3 DNA: TGTGCCAGCAGACGCCGGGGGCAGGGGGCGCATCCGAACACTGAAGCTTTCTTT; V gene: TRBV27; clone size: -; J gene: TRBJ1-1; CDR3 length: 18; D gene: TRBD1
CDR3 protein: CASSLGRNTEAFF; CDR3 DNA: TGTGCCAGCAGTTTAGGCAGAAACACTGAAGCTTTCTTT; V gene: TRBV27; clone size: once; J gene: TRBJ1-1; CDR3 length: 13; D gene: -
CDR3 protein: CASSLGSGYEQYF; CDR3 DNA: TGTGCCAGCAGTTTAGGTTCGGGCTACGAGCAGTACTTC; V gene: TRBV27; clone size: -; J gene: TRBJ2-7; CDR3 length: 13; D gene: -
CDR3 protein: CASSHDRGHSGNTIYF; CDR3 DNA: TGTGCCAGCAGCCACGACAGGGGGCACTCTGGAAACACCATATATTTT; V gene: TRBV11-2; clone size: -; J gene: TRBJ1-3; CDR3 length: 16; D gene: TRBD1
CDR3 protein: CASILAGGTDTQYF; CDR3 DNA: TGTGCCAGCATACTAGCGGGAGGGACAGATACGCAGTATTTT; V gene: TRBV2; clone size: -; J gene: TRBJ2-3; CDR3 length: 14; D gene: TRBD2
CDR3 protein: CASRHNRGTISYNEQFF; CDR3 DNA: TGTGCCAGCAGACACAACAGGGGCACCATTTCGTACAATGAGCAGTTCTTC; V gene: TRBV7-9; clone size: -; J gene: TRBJ2-1; CDR3 length: 17; D gene: TRBD1
CDR3 protein: CASSFGDRLTDTQYF; CDR3 DNA: TGTGCCAGCAGCTTCGGGGACAGACTCACAGATACGCAGTATTTT; V gene: TRBV7-7; clone size: -; J gene: TRBJ2-3; CDR3 length: 15; D gene: TRBD1
CDR3 protein: CASDHFGESGNTIYF; CDR3 DNA: TGTGCTAGTGACCATTTCGGGGAGTCTGGAAACACCATATATTTT; V gene: TRBV12-5; clone size: -; J gene: TRBJ1-3; CDR3 length: 15; D gene: -
CDR3 protein: CASSLAGGRGNTIYF; CDR3 DNA: TGTGCCAGCAGCTTGGCCGGGGGTAGGGGAAACACCATATATTTT; V gene: TRBV5-6; clone size: -; J gene: TRBJ1-3; CDR3 length: 15; D gene: -
CDR3 protein: CASSQVEEGEAFF; CDR3 DNA: TGTGCCAGCAGCCAAGTGGAAGAGGGTGAAGCTTTCTTT; V gene: TRBV4-2; clone size: -; J gene: TRBJ1-1; CDR3 length: 13; D gene: -
CDR3 protein: CASKLDRDGNQPQHF; CDR3 DNA: TGTGCCAGCAAACTCGACAGGGATGGTAATCAGCCCCAGCATTTT; V gene: TRBV2; clone size: -; J gene: TRBJ1-5; CDR3 length: 15; D gene: TRBD1
CDR3 protein: CASSFTTSGGGSDTQYF; CDR3 DNA: TGCGCCAGCAGCTTTACGACTAGCGGGGGGGGGTCAGATACGCAGTATTTT; V gene: TRBV5-1; clone size: few; J gene: TRBJ2-3; CDR3 length: 17; D gene: TRBD2
CDR3 protein: CASRDSSYSNQPQHF; CDR3 DNA: TGTGCCAGTAGGGACAGTAGCTATAGCAATCAGCCCCAGCATTTT; V gene: TRBV19; clone size: -; J gene: TRBJ1-5; CDR3 length: 15; D gene: -
CDR3 protein: CASSRTGQTEAFF; CDR3 DNA: TGCGCCAGCAGCAGGACAGGTCAGACTGAAGCTTTCTTT; V gene: TRBV4-1; clone size: -; J gene: TRBJ1-1; CDR3 length: 13; D gene: TRBD1
CDR3 protein: CAISETSGASSYNEQFF; CDR3 DNA: TGTGCCATCAGTGAGACTAGCGGGGCGTCCTCCTACAATGAGCAGTTCTTC; V gene: TRBV10-3; clone size: -; J gene: TRBJ2-1; CDR3 length: 17; D gene: TRBD2
CDR3 protein: CSVELAVPSQHF; CDR3 DNA: TGCAGCGTTGAGCTAGCGGTCCCGAGCCAACACTTC; V gene: TRBV29-1; clone size: -; J gene: TRBJ2-5; CDR3 length: 12; D gene: TRBD2
CDR3 protein: CASSLERSGSYEQYF; CDR3 DNA: TGTGCCAGCAGCTTAGAAAGATCGGGAAGCTACGAGCAGTACTTC; V gene: TRBV7-9; clone size: -; J gene: TRBJ2-7; CDR3 length: 15; D gene: -
CDR3 protein: CASSESRFYEQYF; CDR3 DNA: TGTGCCAGCAGTGAATCGCGGTTTTACGAGCAGTACTTC; V gene: TRBV6-1; clone size: once; J gene: TRBJ2-7; CDR3 length: 13; D gene: -
CDR3 protein: CASSLASSYEQHF; CDR3 DNA: TGTGCCAGCAGCTTAGCTAGCTCCTACGAGCAGCACTTC; V gene: TRBV7-2; clone size: -; J gene: TRBJ2-7; CDR3 length: 13; D gene: -
CDR3 protein: CASSNGLAGVEEQYF; CDR3 DNA: TGTGCCAGCAGCAACGGACTAGCGGGAGTCGAAGAGCAGTACTTC; V gene: TRBV11-1; clone size: once; J gene: TRBJ2-7; CDR3 length: 15; D gene: TRBD2
CDR3 protein: CASNQGGIGEQPQHF; CDR3 DNA: TGCGCCAGCAACCAAGGGGGTATTGGAGAGCAGCCCCAGCATTTT; V gene: TRBV10-1; clone size: -; J gene: TRBJ1-5; CDR3 length: 15; D gene: -
CDR3 protein: CASSFRAGDYEQYF; CDR3 DNA: TGTGCCAGCAGCTTCAGGGCTGGGGACTACGAGCAGTACTTC; V gene: TRBV11-2; clone size: -; J gene: TRBJ2-7; CDR3 length: 14; D gene: -
CDR3 protein: CASFSEGGRNTEAFF; CDR3 DNA: TGTGCCAGCTTCTCGGAGGGGGGGAGGAACACTGAAGCTTTCTTT; V gene: TRBV6-6; clone size: -; J gene: TRBJ1-1; CDR3 length: 15; D gene: -
CDR3 protein: CASRAGQNYGYTF; CDR3 DNA: TGTGCCAGCAGGGCCGGACAGAACTATGGCTACACCTTC; V gene: TRBV6-5; clone size: -; J gene: TRBJ1-2; CDR3 length: 13; D gene: -
CDR3 protein: CASSSLAGYTDTQYF; CDR3 DNA: TGTGCCAGCAGTTCTCTAGCGGGGTATACAGATACGCAGTATTTT; V gene: TRBV27; clone size: -; J gene: TRBJ2-3; CDR3 length: 15; D gene: TRBD2
CDR3 protein: CASIAGVRDEAFF; CDR3 DNA: TGTGCCAGCATCGCGGGGGTTAGAGATGAAGCTTTCTTT; V gene: TRBV6-1; clone size: -; J gene: TRBJ1-1; CDR3 length: 13; D gene: -
CDR3 protein: CASSQYDSTWDGYTF; CDR3 DNA: TGTGCCAGCAGCCAATACGACAGTACATGGGATGGCTACACCTTC; V gene: TRBV14; clone size: -; J gene: TRBJ1-2; CDR3 length: 15; D gene: -
CDR3 protein: CASSELQYGYTF; CDR3 DNA: TGTGCCAGCAGTGAATTACAGTATGGCTACACCTTC; V gene: TRBV6-1; clone size: -; J gene: TRBJ1-2; CDR3 length: 12; D gene: -
CDR3 protein: CASSPASAYEQYF; CDR3 DNA: TGTGCCAGTAGTCCGGCTAGCGCCTACGAGCAGTACTTC; V gene: TRBV19; clone size: -; J gene: TRBJ2-7; CDR3 length: 13; D gene: -
CDR3 protein: CASGDRVGSYNEQFF; CDR3 DNA: TGTGCCAGCGGCGACCGGGTGGGCTCCTACAATGAGCAGTTCTTC; V gene: TRBV7-9; clone size: once; J gene: TRBJ2-1; CDR3 length: 15; D gene: -
CDR3 protein: CASSFRETQYF; CDR3 DNA: TGCGCCAGCAGCTTCCGTGAGACCCAGTACTTC; V gene: TRBV5-1; clone size: -; J gene: TRBJ2-5; CDR3 length: 11; D gene: -
CDR3 protein: CASSIARGMVRGYTF; CDR3 DNA: TGTGCCAGCAGCATAGCCCGGGGTATGGTTCGGGGCTACACCTTC; V gene: TRBV7-2; clone size: -; J gene: TRBJ1-2; CDR3 length: 15; D gene: -